This T cell receptor (beta chain) was captured by sequencing in a study of cytomegalovirus exposure and HLA in healthy donors. Findings and caveats of the study: The authors enumerated some 160 TCR beta chains as linked to cytomegalovirus.

Use of 60 Vbeta and 13 Jbeta primers characterized the PCR. Per the original data handling: Unique TCR beta chains numbered roughly 84 million in a later analysis, with around 10 million shared. Only in-frame clones appear in the TCRdb table, and some are missing; sequencing was by immunoSEQ multiplex PCR. D and trimming come from the DNA, and the V and J calls and clone size come from that table. The sample gives about 200,000 clones, under 90% of which show up once; roughly 0.098% is in the top ten. As regards this clone: The antigen remains unidentified.

CDR1 and CDR2 from the germline V gene are LGHNA and YSLEER. V shed 0 bases and J 0 bases; nucleotides not matched to a gene: 2. The CDR3 is made up of 16 amino acids. The sample was PBMCs. The chain employs TRBV4-3 and TRBJ2-3; 8 bases are a match to TRBD1. The receptor was isolated from a boy younger than 10 in good health and CMV-seronegative. The CDR3, as DNA: TGCGCCAGCAGCCAAGAATACAGGGGGAGCACAGATACGCAGTATTTT. It encodes CASSQEYRGSTDTQYF.